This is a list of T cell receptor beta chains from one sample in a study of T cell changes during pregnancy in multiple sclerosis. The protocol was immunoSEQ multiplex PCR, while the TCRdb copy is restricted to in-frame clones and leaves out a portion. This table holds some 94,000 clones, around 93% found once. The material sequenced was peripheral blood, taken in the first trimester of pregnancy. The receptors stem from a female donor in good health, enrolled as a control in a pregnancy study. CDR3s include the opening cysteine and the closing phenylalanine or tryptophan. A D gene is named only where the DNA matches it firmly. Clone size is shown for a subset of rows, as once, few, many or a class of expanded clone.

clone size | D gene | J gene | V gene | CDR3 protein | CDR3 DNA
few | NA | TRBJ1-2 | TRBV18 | CASSPLDDTSGYTF | TGTGCCAGCTCACCCCTTGACGACACGTCAGGCTACACCTTC
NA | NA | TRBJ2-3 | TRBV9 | CASSVEGARSTDTQYF | TGTGCCAGCAGCGTAGAAGGGGCGCGTAGCACAGATACGCAGTATTTT
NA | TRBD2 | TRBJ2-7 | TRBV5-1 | CASTGGSHEQYF | TGCGCCAGCACGGGAGGGTCTCACGAGCAGTACTTC
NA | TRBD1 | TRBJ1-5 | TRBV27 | CASRTGVNQPQHF | TGTGCCAGCAGGACAGGGGTCAATCAGCCCCAGCATTTT
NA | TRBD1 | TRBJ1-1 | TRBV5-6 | CASSVGGPGGKAFF | TGTGCCAGCAGCGTTGGAGGGCCAGGGGGGAAAGCTTTCTTT
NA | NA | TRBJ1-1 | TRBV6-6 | CASSRDGTEAFF | TGTGCCAGCTCGCGGGATGGCACTGAAGCTTTCTTT
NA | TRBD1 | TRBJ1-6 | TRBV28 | CATHGTGGLEGHF | TGTGCCACCCATGGGACAGGGGGGCTCGAGGGCCACTTT
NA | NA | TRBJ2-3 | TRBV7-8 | CASSLTGEGGRSDTQYF | TGTGCCAGCAGCTTAACTGGGGAGGGGGGGCGGTCAGATACGCAGTATTTT
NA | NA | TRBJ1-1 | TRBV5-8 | CASSLVSSEAFF | TGTGCCAGCAGCTTAGTCTCAAGCGAAGCTTTCTTT
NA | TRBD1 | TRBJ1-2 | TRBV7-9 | CASRPDGFRDRGNYGYTF | TGTGCCAGCAGACCTGACGGGTTCAGGGACAGGGGGAACTATGGCTACACCTTC
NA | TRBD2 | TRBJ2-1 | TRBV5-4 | CASSLTSGGAGEQFF | TGTGCCAGCAGCTTGACTAGCGGGGGGGCGGGTGAGCAGTTCTTC
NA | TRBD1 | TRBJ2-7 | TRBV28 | CASTTGQGFTYEQYF | TGTGCCAGCACCACGGGACAGGGCTTTACCTACGAGCAGTACTTC
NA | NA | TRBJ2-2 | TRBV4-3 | CASSQANPGGELFF | TGCGCCAGCAGCCAAGCAAACCCAGGCGGGGAGCTGTTTTTT
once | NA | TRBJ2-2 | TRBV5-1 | CASSLVTDTGELFF | TGCGCCAGCAGCTTGGTGACAGACACCGGGGAGCTGTTTTTT
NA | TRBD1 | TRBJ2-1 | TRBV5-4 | CASSPQGASDEQFF | TGTGCCAGCAGCCCCCAGGGGGCGTCAGATGAGCAGTTCTTC
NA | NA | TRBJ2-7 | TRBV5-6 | CASSYRATFEQYF | TGTGCCAGCAGCTACAGGGCTACTTTCGAGCAGTACTTC
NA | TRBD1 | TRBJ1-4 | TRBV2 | CASSLQGGEKLFF | TGTGCCAGCAGTCTACAGGGGGGGGAAAAACTGTTTTTT
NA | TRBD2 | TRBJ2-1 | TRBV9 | CASSVGLAGVYNEQFF | TGTGCCAGCAGCGTAGGGCTAGCGGGGGTGTACAATGAGCAGTTCTTC
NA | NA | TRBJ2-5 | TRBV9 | CASSVDSWAETQYF | TGTGCCAGCAGCGTAGACTCGTGGGCAGAGACCCAGTACTTC
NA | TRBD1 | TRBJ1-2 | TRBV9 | CASSPGTGENYGYTF | TGTGCCAGCAGTCCCGGGACAGGGGAGAACTATGGCTACACCTTC
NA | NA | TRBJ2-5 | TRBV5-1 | CASSSGTRVGETQYF | TGCGCCAGCAGCTCAGGGACTCGCGTAGGTGAGACCCAGTACTTC
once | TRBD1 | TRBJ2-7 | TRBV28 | CASNPQGYEQYF | TGTGCCAGCAACCCACAGGGGTACGAGCAGTACTTC
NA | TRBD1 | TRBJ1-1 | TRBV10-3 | CAIGQGTSNTEAFF | TGTGCCATCGGACAGGGGACATCGAACACTGAAGCTTTCTTT
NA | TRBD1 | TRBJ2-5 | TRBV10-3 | CAISPGQGARETQYF | TGTGCCATCAGTCCGGGACAGGGGGCGCGAGAGACCCAGTACTTC
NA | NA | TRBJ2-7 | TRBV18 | CASSDGTRGYEQYF | TGTGCCAGCTCGGACGGGACGCGGGGCTACGAGCAGTACTTC
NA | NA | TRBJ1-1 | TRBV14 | CASSQQQLNTEAFF | TGTGCCAGCAGCCAACAACAGCTGAACACTGAAGCTTTCTTT
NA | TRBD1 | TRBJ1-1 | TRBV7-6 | CASSRGQGNTEAFF | TGTGCCAGCAGCCGAGGACAGGGGAACACTGAAGCTTTCTTT
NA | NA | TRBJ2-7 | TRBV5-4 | CASSRLQDEQYF | TGTGCCAGCAGCCGCCTACAGGACGAGCAGTACTTC
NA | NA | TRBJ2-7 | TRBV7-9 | CASSPVWGGAEQYF | TGTGCCAGCAGCCCGGTGTGGGGGGGCGCCGAGCAGTACTTC
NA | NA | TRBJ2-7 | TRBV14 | CASSQGWSEQYF | TGTGCCAGCAGCCAAGGTTGGAGCGAGCAGTACTTC
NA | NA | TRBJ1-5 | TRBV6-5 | CASSPGSGYQPQHF | TGTGCCAGCAGTCCAGGGAGCGGGTATCAGCCCCAGCATTTT
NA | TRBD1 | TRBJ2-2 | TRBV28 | CGATGTADTGELFF | TGTGGTGCGACCGGGACAGCGGACACCGGGGAGCTGTTTTTT
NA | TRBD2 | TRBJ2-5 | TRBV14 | CASSPGTSGGPSQETQYF | TGTGCCAGCAGCCCCGGGACTAGCGGGGGACCATCCCAAGAGACCCAGTACTTC
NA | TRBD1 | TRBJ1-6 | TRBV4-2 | CASSPARTGAYNSPLHF | TGTGCCAGCAGCCCCGCCCGTACAGGGGCCTATAATTCACCCCTCCACTTT
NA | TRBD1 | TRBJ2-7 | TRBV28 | CASSLQTGAEQYF | TGTGCCAGCAGTTTACAAACAGGGGCCGAGCAGTACTTC
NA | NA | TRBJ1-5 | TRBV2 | CASRDNPTVRPQHF | TGTGCCAGCAGGGACAATCCCACGGTGAGGCCCCAGCATTTT
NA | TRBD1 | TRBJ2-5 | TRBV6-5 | CASSYSDRLRTQYF | TGTGCCAGCAGTTACTCGGACAGGCTACGGACCCAGTACTTC
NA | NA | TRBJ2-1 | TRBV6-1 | CASSKLQDRPNEQFF | TGTGCCAGCAGTAAATTACAGGACCGACCCAATGAGCAGTTCTTC
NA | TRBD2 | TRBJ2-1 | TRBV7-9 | CALGGGLLKGEQFF | TGTGCCCTCGGGGGGGGGCTCCTGAAAGGCGAGCAGTTCTTC
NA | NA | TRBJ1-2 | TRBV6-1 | CASAHRDGYTF | TGTGCCAGCGCTCACAGGGACGGCTACACCTTC
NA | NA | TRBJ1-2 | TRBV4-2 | CASSQGTRAGLNYGYTF | TGTGCCAGCAGCCAAGGCACGAGGGCGGGACTTAACTATGGCTACACCTTC
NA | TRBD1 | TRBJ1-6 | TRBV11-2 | CASRLTGYNSPLHF | TGTGCCAGCAGGCTGACAGGGTATAATTCACCCCTCCACTTT
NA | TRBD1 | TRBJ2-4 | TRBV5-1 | CASSLAGGTGGAGAKNIQYF | TGCGCCAGCAGCTTGGCCGGGGGGACAGGGGGCGCCGGGGCCAAAAACATTCAGTACTTC
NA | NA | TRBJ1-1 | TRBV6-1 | CASSLQTARNTEAFF | TGTGCCAGCAGTCTGCAGACAGCTCGGAACACTGAAGCTTTCTTT
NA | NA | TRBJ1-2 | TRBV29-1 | CSCLSRANYGYTF | TGCAGCTGTCTCAGTCGGGCTAACTATGGCTACACCTTC
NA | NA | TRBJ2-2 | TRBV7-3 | CATSVGKNTGELFF | TGTGCCACATCCGTCGGGAAAAACACCGGGGAGCTGTTTTTT
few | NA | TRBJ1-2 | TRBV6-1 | CASSEGSDYGYTF | TGTGCCAGCAGTGAAGGTTCTGACTATGGCTACACCTTC
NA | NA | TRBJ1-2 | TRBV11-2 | CASSTDRNYGYTF | TGTGCCAGCAGCACAGACAGAAACTATGGCTACACCTTC
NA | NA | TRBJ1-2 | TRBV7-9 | CASRGSNYGYTF | TGTGCCAGCAGGGGCTCTAACTATGGCTACACCTTC
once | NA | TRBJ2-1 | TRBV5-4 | CASSSSVQVTYEQFF | TGTGCCAGCAGCTCTAGCGTACAAGTCACGTATGAGCAGTTCTTC
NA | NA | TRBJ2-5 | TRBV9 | CASSGGGNIQETQYF | TGTGCCAGCAGCGGGGGGGGCAATATCCAAGAGACCCAGTACTTC
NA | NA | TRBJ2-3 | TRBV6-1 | CASSSRDTQYF | TGTGCCAGCAGTTCCCGAGATACGCAGTATTTT
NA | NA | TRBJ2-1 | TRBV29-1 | CSVGRRTGEQFF | TGCAGCGTTGGACGACGAACGGGTGAGCAGTTCTTC